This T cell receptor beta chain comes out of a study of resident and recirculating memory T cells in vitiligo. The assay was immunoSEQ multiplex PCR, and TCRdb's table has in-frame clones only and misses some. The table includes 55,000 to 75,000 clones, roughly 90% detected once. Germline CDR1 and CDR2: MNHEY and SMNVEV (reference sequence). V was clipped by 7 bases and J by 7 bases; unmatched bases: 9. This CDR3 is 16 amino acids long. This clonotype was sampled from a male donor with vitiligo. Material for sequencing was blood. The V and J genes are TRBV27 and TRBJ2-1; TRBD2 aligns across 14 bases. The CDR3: CASTMTSGGAWNEQFF. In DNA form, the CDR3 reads TGTGCCAGCACCATGACTAGCGGGGGGGCCTGGAATGAGCAGTTCTTC.